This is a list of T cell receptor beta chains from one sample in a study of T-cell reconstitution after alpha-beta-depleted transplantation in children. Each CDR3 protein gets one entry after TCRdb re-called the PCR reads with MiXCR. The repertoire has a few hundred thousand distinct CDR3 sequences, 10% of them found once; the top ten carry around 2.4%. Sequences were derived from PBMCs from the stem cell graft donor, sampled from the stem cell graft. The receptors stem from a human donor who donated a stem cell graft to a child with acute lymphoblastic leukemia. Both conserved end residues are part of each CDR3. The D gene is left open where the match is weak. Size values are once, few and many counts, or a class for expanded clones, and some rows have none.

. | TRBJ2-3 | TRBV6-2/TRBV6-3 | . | CASSRLEDTQYF | TGTGCCAGCAGCCGACTAGAAGATACGCAGTATTTT
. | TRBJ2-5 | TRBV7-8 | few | CASSLGRGHGGNEETQYF | TGTGCCAGCAGCTTAGGTCGGGGGCACGGGGGAAACGAAGAGACCCAGTACTTC
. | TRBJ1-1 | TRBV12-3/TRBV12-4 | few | CASSLGGGAEAFF | TGTGCCAGCAGTTTAGGAGGTGGGGCTGAAGCTTTCTTT
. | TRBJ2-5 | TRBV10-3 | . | CAISERQFQETQYF | TGTGCCATCAGTGAGCGACAGTTCCAAGAGACCCAGTACTTC
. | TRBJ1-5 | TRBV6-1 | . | CASSPRQSSNQPQHF | TGTGCCAGCAGTCCAAGACAATCTTCCAATCAGCCCCAGCATTTT
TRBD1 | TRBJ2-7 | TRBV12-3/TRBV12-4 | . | CASTREQGLSYEQYF | TGTGCCAGCACCCGAGAACAGGGGCTCTCCTACGAGCAGTACTTC
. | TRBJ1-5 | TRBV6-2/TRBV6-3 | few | CASWDALYNQPQHF | TGTGCCTCCTGGGATGCCTTATACAATCAGCCCCAGCATTTT
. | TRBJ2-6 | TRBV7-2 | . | CASSLWSSGANVLTF | TGTGCCAGCAGCTTGTGGAGCTCTGGGGCCAACGTCCTGACTTTC
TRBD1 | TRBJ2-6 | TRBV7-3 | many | CASSLRGYTGAGANVLTF | TGTGCCAGCAGCCTAAGGGGATACACAGGGGCTGGGGCCAACGTCCTGACTTTC
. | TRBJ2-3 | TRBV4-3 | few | CASSQDRHITDTQYF | TGCGCCAGCAGCCAAGACCGACACATCACAGATACGCAGTATTTT
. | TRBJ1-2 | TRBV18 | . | CASSEGTNYGYTF | TGTGCCAGCTCAGAGGGGACAAACTATGGCTACACCTTC
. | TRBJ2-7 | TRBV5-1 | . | CASSLEESYEQYF | TGCGCCAGCAGCTTGGAAGAGTCCTACGAGCAGTACTTC
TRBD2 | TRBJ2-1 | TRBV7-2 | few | CASSLKWREKYNEQFF | TGTGCCAGCAGCTTAAAGTGGCGGGAGAAATACAATGAGCAGTTCTTC
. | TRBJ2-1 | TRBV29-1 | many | CSVEASYLEEQFF | TGCAGCGTTGAAGCTTCGTACTTGGAGGAGCAGTTCTTC
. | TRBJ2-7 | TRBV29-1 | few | CSVVGRLTYEQYF | TGCAGCGTTGTTGGCAGGCTAACCTACGAGCAGTACTTC
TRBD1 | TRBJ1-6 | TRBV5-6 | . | CASSFFPGQGNSPLHF | TGTGCCAGCAGCTTCTTTCCCGGACAGGGTAATTCACCCCTCCACTTT
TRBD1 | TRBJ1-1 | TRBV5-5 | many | CASSPRDRGDGEAFF | TGTGCCAGCAGCCCGCGGGACAGGGGGGACGGGGAAGCTTTCTTT
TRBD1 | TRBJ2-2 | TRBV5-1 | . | CASSLMTIGQAELFF | TGCGCCAGCAGCCTGATGACCATTGGACAGGCCGAGCTGTTTTTT
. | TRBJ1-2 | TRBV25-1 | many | CASSDPGRGYTF | TGTGCCAGCAGTGACCCGGGACGCGGCTACACCTTC
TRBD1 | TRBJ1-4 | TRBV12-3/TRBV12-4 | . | CASSLGTGGEKLFF | TGTGCCAGCAGTTTAGGCACAGGGGGTGAAAAACTGTTTTTT
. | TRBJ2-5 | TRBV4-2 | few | CASSQVGQPGETQYF | TGTGCCAGCAGCCAAGTGGGTCAGCCGGGGGAGACCCAGTACTTC
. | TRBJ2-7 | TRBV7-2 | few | CASSLAAGAGINSYEQYF | TGTGCCAGCAGCTTAGCGGCAGGGGCGGGTATTAACTCCTACGAGCAGTACTTC
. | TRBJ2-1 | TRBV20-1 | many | CSASDPGTSSYNEQFF | TGCAGTGCTAGTGACCCCGGGACTTCGTCCTACAATGAGCAGTTCTTC
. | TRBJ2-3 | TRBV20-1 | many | CSASDRDGDTDTQYF | TGCAGTGCTAGCGACCGGGACGGCGACACAGATACGCAGTATTTT
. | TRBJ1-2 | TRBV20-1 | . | CSARLGNHGYTF | TGCAGTGCTAGACTCGGAAACCATGGCTACACCTTC
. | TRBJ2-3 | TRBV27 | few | CASSPRDGGRPDTQYF | TGTGCCAGCAGTCCCCGGGACGGCGGTAGGCCCGATACGCAGTATTTT
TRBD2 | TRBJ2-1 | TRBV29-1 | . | CSVIVAGGSYNEQFF | TGCAGCGTTATAGTAGCGGGAGGATCCTACAATGAGCAGTTCTTC
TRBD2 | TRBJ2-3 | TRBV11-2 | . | CASSLDVFGTSGRSTDTQYF | TGTGCCAGCAGCTTAGATGTGTTTGGGACTAGCGGGAGAAGCACAGATACGCAGTATTTT
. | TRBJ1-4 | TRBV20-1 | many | CSARDTGRRNEKLFF | TGCAGTGCTAGAGATACGGGACGGCGTAATGAAAAACTGTTTTTT
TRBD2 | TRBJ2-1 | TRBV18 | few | CASSLKGLASQNEQFF | TGTGCCAGCTCACTGAAGGGACTAGCGTCCCAAAATGAGCAGTTCTTC
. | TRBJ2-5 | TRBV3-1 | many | CASSQDGGSVVSKETQYF | TGTGCCAGCAGCCAAGACGGGGGCTCGGTTGTATCCAAAGAGACCCAGTACTTC
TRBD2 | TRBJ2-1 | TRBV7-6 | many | CASSLESAGGHEQFF | TGTGCCAGCAGCTTAGAATCAGCGGGAGGCCATGAGCAGTTCTTC
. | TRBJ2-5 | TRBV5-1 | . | CASYREAQETQYF | TGCGCCAGCTATAGGGAAGCCCAAGAGACCCAGTACTTC
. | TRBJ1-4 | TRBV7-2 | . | CASSFGIPNEKLFF | TGTGCCAGCAGCTTTGGCATACCAAATGAAAAACTGTTTTTT
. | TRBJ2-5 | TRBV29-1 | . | CSATQGRETQYF | TGCAGCGCCACTCAAGGCCGGGAGACCCAGTACTTC
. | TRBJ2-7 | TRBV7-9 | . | CASSLSTVLPYEQYF | TGTGCCAGCAGCTTGAGCACAGTTCTTCCCTACGAGCAGTACTTC
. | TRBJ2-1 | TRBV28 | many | CASSPDPTLYNEQFF | TGTGCCAGCAGTCCGGATCCTACTTTATACAATGAGCAGTTCTTC
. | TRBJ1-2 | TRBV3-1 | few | CASSRAGSPNYGYTF | TGTGCCAGCAGCCGCGCGGGGAGTCCTAACTATGGCTACACCTTC
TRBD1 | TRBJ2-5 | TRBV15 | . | CATSRALTGGQETQYF | TGTGCCACCAGCAGAGCCTTAACAGGGGGCCAAGAGACCCAGTACTTC
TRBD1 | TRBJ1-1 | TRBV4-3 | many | CASSQDRTGGFTEAFF | TGCGCCAGCAGCCAAGATCGAACAGGGGGCTTCACTGAAGCTTTCTTT
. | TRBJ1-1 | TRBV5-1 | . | CASSLAGPLMNTEAFF | TGCGCCAGCAGCTTGGCAGGCCCCCTAATGAACACTGAAGCTTTCTTT
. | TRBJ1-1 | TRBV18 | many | CASSPFAGENTEAFF | TGTGCCAGCTCACCATTTGCCGGTGAGAACACTGAAGCTTTCTTT
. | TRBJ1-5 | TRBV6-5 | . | CASSYSSETGYNQPQHF | TGTGCCAGCAGTTACTCATCCGAGACGGGTTACAATCAGCCCCAGCATTTT
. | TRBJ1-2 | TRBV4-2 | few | CASSPTGSDYGYTF | TGTGCCAGCAGCCCCACAGGGTCCGACTATGGCTACACCTTC